This TCR beta chain was captured by sequencing in a study of OX40 agonist ivuxolimab in advanced cancers. Study-level information: Patients with hepatocellular carcinoma, melanoma, renal cell or head and neck cancer made up the dose-escalation patients. Study-level points and caveats: CD4+ and CD8+ blood T cells expanded clonally by week 6 at 0.1 to 3.0 mg/kg. Among expanded peripheral T cells, antigen specificity went undetermined.

This CDR3 spans 14 amino acids. The V gene end was trimmed by 3 bases and the J gene end by 1 base; junction bases not matched to a gene: 0. Germline V gene lookup returns CDR1 SGHTA and CDR2 FQGTGA. Systemic immunosuppression or autoimmune disease history was grounds to exclude patients. For this clone: Antigen: not known.

Assay: immunoSEQ multiplex PCR; the TCRdb copy retains only in-frame clones and omits some. The sample lists tens of thousands of clones, 75% to 90% occurring once. The TCR originated in an adult with an advanced solid tumor such as melanoma, head and neck, liver or kidney cancer. The chain employs TRBV7-3 and TRBJ2-5, with 9 bases that match TRBD1. Sequenced here: CD4+ or CD8+ T cells sorted from blood, sampled in a trial of the OX40 agonist ivuxolimab. This CDR3 reads CASSLTGGQETQYF. The CDR3 bases are TGTGCCAGCAGCTTGACAGGGGGCCAAGAGACCCAGTACTTC.